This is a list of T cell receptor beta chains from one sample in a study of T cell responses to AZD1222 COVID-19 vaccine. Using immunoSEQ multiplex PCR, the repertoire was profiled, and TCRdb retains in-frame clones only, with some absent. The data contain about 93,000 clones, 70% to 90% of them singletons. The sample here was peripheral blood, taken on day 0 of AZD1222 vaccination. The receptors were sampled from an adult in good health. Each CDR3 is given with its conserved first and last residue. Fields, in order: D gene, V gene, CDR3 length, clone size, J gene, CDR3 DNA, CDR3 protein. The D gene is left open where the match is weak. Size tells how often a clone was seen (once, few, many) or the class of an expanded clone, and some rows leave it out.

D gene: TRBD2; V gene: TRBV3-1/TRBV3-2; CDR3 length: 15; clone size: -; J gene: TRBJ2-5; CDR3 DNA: TGTGCCAGCAGCCAAGATGGGACTAGCCGGGAGACCCAGTACTTC; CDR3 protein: CASSQDGTSRETQYF
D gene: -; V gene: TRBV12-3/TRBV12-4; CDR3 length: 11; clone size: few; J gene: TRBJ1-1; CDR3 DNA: TGTGCCAGCGGCCCCGGACAGGAAGCTTTCTTT; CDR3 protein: CASGPGQEAFF
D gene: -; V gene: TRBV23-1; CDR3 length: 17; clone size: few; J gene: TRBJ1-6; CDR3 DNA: TGCGCCAGCAGTCTCCTAACAAACGGGTCTCCACATTCACCCCTCCACTTT; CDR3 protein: CASSLLTNGSPHSPLHF
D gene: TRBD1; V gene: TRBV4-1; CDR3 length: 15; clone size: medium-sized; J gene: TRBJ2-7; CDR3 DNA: TGCGCCAGCAGCCCAACCCCCGGGACAGGGGACGAGCAGTACTTC; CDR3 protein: CASSPTPGTGDEQYF
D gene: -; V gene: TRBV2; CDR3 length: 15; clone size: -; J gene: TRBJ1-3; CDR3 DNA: TGTGCCAGCAGTTCCCATAGCCCGTCTGGAAACACCATATATTTT; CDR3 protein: CASSSHSPSGNTIYF
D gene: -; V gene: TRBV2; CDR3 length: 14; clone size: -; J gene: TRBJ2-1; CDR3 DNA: TGTGCCAGCAGTGTCCAGGGGGGTGGCAATGAGCAGTTCTTC; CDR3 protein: CASSVQGGGNEQFF
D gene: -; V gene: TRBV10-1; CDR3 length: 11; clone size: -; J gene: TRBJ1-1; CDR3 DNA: TGCGCCAGCCAGAAGGGCCGTGAAGCTTTCTTT; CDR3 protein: CASQKGREAFF
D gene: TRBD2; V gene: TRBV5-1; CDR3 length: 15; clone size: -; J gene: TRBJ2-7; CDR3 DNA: TGCGCCAGCAGCCCGGGGTCAGCGGGAGTATACGAGCAGTACTTC; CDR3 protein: CASSPGSAGVYEQYF
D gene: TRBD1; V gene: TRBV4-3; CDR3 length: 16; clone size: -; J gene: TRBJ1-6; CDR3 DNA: TGCGCCAGCAGCCAAGAGAAGGACAGGGCGGATTCACCCCTCCACTTT; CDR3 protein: CASSQEKDRADSPLHF
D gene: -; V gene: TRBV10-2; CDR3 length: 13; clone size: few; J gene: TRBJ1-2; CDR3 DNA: TGCGCCAGCAGAGATACGGGTAACTATGGCTACACCTTC; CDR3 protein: CASRDTGNYGYTF
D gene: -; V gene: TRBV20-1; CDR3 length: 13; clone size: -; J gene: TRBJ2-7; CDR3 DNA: TGCAGTGCTAGTCCGGGAGAGTCTGACGAGCAGTACTTC; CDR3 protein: CSASPGESDEQYF
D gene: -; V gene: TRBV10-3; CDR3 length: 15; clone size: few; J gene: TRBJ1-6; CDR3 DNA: TGTGCCATCAGTGATGGTCTCACGGAGGGTTCACCCCTCCACTTT; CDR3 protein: CAISDGLTEGSPLHF
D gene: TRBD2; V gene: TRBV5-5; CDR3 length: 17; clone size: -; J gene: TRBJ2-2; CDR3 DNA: TGTGCCAGCAGCCCCGCCATAGCGGGAACGAACACCGGGGAGCTGTTTTTT; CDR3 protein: CASSPAIAGTNTGELFF
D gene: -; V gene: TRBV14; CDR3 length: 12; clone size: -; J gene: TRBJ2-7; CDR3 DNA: TGTGCCAGCAGCCAAATCGGGATCGAGCAGTACTTC; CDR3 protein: CASSQIGIEQYF
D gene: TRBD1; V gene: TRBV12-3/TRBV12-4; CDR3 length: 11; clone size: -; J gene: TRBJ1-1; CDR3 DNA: TGTGCCAGCAGGCGGGACAGGGAAGCTTTCTTT; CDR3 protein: CASRRDREAFF
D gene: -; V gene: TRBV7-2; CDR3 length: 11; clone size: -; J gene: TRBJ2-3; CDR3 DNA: TGTGCCAGCAGCCGCACAGATACGCAGTATTTT; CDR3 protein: CASSRTDTQYF
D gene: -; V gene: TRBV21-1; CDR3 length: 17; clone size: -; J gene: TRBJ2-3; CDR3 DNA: TGTGCCAGCAGCAAAGCTACTCCCGGGACTAGCACAGATACGCAGTATTTT; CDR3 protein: CASSKATPGTSTDTQYF
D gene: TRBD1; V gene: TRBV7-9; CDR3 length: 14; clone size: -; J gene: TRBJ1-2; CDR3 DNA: TGTGCCAGCAGCTTGACAGGGGGCTACTATGGCTACACCTTC; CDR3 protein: CASSLTGGYYGYTF
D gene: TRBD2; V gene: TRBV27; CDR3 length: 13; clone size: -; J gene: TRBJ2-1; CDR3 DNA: TGTGCCAGCAGTTTAGTTGCGGGAGTGGAGCAGTTCTTC; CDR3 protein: CASSLVAGVEQFF
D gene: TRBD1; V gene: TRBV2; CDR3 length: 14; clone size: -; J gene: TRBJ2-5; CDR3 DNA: TGTGCCAGCAGTGGGGGACAGTACCAAGAGACCCAGTACTTC; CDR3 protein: CASSGGQYQETQYF
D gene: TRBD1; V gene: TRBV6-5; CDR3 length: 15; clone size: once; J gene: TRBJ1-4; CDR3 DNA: TGTGCCAGCAGTTACTCGTTGGCAGGGGGCGAAAAACTGTTTTTT; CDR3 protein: CASSYSLAGGEKLFF
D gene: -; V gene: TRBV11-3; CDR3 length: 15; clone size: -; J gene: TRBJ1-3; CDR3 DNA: TGTGCCAGCAGCTCCCGTACCTACGCCGGAAACACCATATATTTT; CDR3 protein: CASSSRTYAGNTIYF
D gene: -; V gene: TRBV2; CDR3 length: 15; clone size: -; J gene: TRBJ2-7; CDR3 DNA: TGTGCCAGCAGGGGGGACGGCGGGGGCGGCTACGAGCAGTACTTC; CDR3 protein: CASRGDGGGGYEQYF
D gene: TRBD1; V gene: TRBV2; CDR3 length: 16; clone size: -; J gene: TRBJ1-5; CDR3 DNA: TGTGCCAGCAGAACCGGGACAGGGGTTTACAATCAGCCCCAGCATTTT; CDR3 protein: CASRTGTGVYNQPQHF
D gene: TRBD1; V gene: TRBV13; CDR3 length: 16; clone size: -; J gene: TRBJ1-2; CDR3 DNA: TGTGCCAGCAGCTTAGCTTCGGCAGGGGGGGACTATGGCTACACCTTC; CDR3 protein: CASSLASAGGDYGYTF
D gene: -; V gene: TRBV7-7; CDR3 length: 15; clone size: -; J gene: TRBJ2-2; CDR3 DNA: TGTGCTAGCAGCTATTCCAGGGCGAACACCGGGGAGCTGTTTTTT; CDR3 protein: CASSYSRANTGELFF
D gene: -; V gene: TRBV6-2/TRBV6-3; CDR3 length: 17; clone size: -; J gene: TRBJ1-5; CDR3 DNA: TGTGCCAGCAGTTACTCGATGAGGGCAGGGCAGGATCAGCCCCAGCATTTT; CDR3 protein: CASSYSMRAGQDQPQHF
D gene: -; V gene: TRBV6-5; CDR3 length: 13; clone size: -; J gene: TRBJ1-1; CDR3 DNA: TGTGCCAGCAGCCCCGACAGAGGCACTGAAGCTTTCTTT; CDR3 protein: CASSPDRGTEAFF
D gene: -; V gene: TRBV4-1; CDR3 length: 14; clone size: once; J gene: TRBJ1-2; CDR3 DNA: TGCGCCAGCAGCCTCTTCCGGGAACGAGACGGCTACACCTTC; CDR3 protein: CASSLFRERDGYTF
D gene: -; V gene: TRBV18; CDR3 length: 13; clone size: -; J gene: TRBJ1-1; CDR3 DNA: TGTGCCAGCTCCCGCCAGGGCGCCACTGAAGCTTTCTTT; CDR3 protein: CASSRQGATEAFF
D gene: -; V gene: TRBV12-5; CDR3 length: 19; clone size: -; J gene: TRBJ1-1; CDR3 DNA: TGTGCTAGTGGTTTGGTACTATCGTCGACACGGAGCGGCGGGACTGAAGCTTTCTTT; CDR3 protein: CASGLVLSSTRSGGTEAFF
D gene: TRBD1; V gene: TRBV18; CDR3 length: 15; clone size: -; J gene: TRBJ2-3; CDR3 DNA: TGTGCCAGCTCACGAGGACAGGGGAGTGCAGATACGCAGTATTTT; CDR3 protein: CASSRGQGSADTQYF
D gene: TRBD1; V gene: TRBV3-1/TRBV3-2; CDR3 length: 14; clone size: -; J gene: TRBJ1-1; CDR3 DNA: TGTGCCAGCAGGGACAGGGGAGCGAACACTGAAGCTTTCTTT; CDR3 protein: CASRDRGANTEAFF
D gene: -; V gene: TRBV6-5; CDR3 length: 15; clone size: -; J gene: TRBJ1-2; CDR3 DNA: TGTGCCAGCAGTTACTCCGGTCGGGCAGACTATGGCTACACCTTC; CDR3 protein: CASSYSGRADYGYTF
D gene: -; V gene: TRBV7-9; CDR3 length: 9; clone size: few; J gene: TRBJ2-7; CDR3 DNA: TGTGCCAGCAGCTCCGAGCAGTACTTC; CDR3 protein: CASSSEQYF
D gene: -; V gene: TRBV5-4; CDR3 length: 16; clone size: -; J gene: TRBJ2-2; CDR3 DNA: TGTGCCAGCAGCTTGGGGACCCTTGTTGGGACCGGGGAGCTGTTTTTT; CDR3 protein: CASSLGTLVGTGELFF
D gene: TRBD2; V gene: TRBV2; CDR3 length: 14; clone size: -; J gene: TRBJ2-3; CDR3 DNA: TGTGCCAGCAGTGACGGGGGGGACACAGATACGCAGTATTTT; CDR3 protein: CASSDGGDTDTQYF
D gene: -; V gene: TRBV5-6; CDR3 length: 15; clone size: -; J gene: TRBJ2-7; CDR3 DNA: TGTGCCAGCAGCCCTAGACCGGGGCTTACCTACGAGCAGTACTTC; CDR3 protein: CASSPRPGLTYEQYF
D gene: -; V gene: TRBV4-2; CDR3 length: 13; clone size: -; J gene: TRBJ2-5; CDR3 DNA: TGTGCCAGCAGCCAGCTGCGGGGTGGGGACCAGTACTTC; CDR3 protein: CASSQLRGGDQYF
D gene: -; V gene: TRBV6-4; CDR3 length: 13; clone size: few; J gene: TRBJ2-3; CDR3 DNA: TGTGCCAGCAGTAGCGGGAGCACAGATACGCAGTATTTT; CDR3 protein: CASSSGSTDTQYF
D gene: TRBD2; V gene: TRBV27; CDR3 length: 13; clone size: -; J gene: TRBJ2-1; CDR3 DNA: TGTGCCAGCAGTTCAGCGGGGCTAAATGAGCAGTTCTTC; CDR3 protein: CASSSAGLNEQFF